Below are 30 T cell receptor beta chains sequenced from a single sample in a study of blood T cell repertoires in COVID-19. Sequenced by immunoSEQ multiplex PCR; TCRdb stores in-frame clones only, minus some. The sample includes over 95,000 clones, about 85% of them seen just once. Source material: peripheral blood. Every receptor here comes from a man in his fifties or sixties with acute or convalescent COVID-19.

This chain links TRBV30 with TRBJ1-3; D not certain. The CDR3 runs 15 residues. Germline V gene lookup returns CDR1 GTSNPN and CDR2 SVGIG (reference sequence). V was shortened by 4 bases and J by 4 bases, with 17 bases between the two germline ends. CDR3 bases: TGTGCCTGGACCTTGAAGGGAGTTAGGGGAAACACCATATATTTT. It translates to CAWTLKGVRGNTIYF.

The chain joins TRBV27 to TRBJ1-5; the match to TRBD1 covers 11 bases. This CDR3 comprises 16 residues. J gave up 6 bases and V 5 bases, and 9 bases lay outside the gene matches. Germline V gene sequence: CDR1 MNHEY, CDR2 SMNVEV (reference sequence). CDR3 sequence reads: CASSPGDRGEAQPQHF. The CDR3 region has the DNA TGTGCCAGCAGTCCCGGGGACAGGGGGGAAGCTCAGCCCCAGCATTTT.

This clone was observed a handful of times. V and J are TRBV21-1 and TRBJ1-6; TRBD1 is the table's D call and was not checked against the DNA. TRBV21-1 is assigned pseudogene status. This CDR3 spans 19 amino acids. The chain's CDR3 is CASSKVADALNSYNSPLHF. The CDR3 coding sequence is TGTGCCAGCAGCAAAGTGGCCGATGCCCTGAACTCCTATAATTCACCCCTCCACTTT.

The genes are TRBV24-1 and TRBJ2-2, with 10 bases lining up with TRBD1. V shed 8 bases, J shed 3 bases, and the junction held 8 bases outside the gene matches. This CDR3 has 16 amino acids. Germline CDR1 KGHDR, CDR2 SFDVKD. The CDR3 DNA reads TGTGCCACCATGGACCGGGACAGGGGACACACCGGGGAGCTGTTTTTT. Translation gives CATMDRDRGHTGELFF.

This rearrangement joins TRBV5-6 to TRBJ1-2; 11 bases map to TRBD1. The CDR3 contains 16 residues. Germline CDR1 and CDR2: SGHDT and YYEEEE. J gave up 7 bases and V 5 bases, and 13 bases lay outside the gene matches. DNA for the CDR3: TGTGCCAGCAGTTACCCCGGGACAGGGGGATCCGGTGGCTACACCTTC. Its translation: CASSYPGTGGSGGYTF.

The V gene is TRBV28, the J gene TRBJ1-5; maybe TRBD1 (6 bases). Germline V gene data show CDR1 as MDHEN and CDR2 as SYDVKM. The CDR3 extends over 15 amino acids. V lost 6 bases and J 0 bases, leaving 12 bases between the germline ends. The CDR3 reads CASRTQGNSNQPQHF. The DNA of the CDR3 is TGTGCCAGCAGGACACAGGGTAATAGCAATCAGCCCCAGCATTTT.

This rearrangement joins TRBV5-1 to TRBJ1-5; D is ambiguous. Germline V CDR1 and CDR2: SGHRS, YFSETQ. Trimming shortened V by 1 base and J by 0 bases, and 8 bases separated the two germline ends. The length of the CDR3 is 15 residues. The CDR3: CASSLTGYSNQPQHF. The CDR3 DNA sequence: TGCGCCAGCAGCTTGACGGGGTATAGCAATCAGCCCCAGCATTTT.

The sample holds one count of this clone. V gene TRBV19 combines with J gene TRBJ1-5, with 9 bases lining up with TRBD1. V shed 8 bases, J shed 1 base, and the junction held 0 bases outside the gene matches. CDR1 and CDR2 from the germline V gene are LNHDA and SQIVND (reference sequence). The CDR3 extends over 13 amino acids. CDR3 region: CASGTGSNQPQHF. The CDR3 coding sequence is TGTGCCAGTGGGACAGGGAGCAATCAGCCCCAGCATTTT.

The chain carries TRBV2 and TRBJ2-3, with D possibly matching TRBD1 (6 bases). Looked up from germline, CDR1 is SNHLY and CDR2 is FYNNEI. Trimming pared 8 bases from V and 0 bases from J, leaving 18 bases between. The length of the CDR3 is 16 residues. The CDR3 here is CASAATRGTSTDTQYF. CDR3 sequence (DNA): TGTGCCAGCGCTGCTACTAGGGGGACGAGCACAGATACGCAGTATTTT.

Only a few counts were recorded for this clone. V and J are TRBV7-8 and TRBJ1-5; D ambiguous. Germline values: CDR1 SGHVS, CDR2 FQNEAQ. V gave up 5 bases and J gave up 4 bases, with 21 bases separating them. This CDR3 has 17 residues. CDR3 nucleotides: TGTGCCAGCAGCCAAGGCCGACACGGGAGGATAAATCAGCCCCAGCATTTT. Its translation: CASSQGRHGRINQPQHF.

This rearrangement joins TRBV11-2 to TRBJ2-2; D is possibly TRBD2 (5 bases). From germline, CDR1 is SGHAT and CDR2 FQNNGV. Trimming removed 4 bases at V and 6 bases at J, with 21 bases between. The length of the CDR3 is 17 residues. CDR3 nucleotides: TGTGCCAGCAGCTCATCACCCCGGGGAATCTATGCCGGGGAGCTGTTTTTT. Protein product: CASSSSPRGIYAGELFF.

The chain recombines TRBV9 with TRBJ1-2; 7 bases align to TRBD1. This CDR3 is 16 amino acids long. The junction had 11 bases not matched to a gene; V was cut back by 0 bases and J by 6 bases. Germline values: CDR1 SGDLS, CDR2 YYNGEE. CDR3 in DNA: TGTGCCAGCAGCGTAGCTACGAAGTGGGACAGCAATGGCTACACCTTC. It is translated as CASSVATKWDSNGYTF.

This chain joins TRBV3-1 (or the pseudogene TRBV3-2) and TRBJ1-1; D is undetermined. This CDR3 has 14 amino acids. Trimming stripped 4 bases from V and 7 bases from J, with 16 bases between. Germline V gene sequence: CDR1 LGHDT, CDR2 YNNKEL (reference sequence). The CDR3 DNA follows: TGTGCCAGCAGCCCAAGACCGGGAGGGATTGAAGCTTTCTTT. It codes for CASSPRPGGIEAFF.

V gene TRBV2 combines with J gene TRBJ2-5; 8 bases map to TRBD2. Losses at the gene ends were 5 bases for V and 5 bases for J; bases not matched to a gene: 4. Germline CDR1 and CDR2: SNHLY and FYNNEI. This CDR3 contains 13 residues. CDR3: CASSPAGDETQYF. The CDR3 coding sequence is TGTGCCAGCAGTCCAGCGGGGGATGAGACCCAGTACTTC.

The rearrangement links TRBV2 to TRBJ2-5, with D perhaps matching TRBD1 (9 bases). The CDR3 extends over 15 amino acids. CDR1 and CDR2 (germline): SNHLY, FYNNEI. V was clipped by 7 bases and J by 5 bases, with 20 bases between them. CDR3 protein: CASKGQGLEMETQYF. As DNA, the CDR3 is TGTGCCAGCAAGGGACAGGGACTAGAGATGGAGACCCAGTACTTC.

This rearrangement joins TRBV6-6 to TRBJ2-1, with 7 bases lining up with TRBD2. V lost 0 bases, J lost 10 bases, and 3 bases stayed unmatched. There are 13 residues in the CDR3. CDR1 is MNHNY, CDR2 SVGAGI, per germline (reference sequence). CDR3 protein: CASSYSRREEQFF. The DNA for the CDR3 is TGTGCCAGCAGTTACTCGAGGCGGGAGGAGCAGTTCTTC.

CDR3 region: CASSLDTYGYTF. CDR3 bases: TGTGCCAGCAGCCTCGACACTTATGGCTACACCTTC. The chain employs TRBV6-5 and TRBJ1-2; no reliable D call. From germline, CDR1 is MNHEY and CDR2 SVGAGI. V lost 6 bases to trimming and J lost 5 bases, with 10 bases between them. The CDR3 covers 12 residues.

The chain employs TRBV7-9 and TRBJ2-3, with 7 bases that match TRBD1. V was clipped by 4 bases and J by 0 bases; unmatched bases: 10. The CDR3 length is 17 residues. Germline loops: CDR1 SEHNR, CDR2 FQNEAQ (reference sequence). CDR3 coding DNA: TGTGCCAGCAGCTCTATATTAGGGGGCTTAAGCACAGATACGCAGTATTTT. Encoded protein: CASSSILGGLSTDTQYF.

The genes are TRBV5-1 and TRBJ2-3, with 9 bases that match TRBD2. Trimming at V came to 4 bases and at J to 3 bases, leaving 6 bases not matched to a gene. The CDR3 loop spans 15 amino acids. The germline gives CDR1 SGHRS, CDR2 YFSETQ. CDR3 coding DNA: TGCGCCAGCAGCGGTTTAGGACTAGCGACAGATACGCAGTATTTT. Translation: CASSGLGLATDTQYF.

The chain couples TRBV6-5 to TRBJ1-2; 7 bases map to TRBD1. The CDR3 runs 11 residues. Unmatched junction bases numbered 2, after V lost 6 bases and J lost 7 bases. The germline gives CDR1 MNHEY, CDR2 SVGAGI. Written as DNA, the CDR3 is TGTGCCAGCAGAAGACAGGGTGGCTACACCTTC. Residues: CASRRQGGYTF.

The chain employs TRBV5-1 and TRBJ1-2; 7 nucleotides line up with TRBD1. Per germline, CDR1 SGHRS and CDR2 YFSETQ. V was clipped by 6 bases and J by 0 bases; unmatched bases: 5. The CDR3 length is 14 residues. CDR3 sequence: CASNRGQTNYGYTF. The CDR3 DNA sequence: TGCGCCAGCAACCGGGGACAGACTAACTATGGCTACACCTTC.

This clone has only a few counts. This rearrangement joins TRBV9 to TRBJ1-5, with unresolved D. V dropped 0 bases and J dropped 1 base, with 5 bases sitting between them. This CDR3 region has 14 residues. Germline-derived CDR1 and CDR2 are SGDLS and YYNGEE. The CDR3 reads CASSVVPSNQPQHF. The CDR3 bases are TGTGCCAGCAGCGTAGTCCCAAGCAATCAGCCCCAGCATTTT.

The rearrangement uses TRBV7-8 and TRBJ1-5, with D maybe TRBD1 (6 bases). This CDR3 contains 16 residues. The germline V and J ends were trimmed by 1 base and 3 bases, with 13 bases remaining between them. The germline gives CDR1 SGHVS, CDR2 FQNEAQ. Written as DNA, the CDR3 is TGTGCCAGCAGCTTAGTGGCAGGGGCCTTCAATCAGCCCCAGCATTTT. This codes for CASSLVAGAFNQPQHF.

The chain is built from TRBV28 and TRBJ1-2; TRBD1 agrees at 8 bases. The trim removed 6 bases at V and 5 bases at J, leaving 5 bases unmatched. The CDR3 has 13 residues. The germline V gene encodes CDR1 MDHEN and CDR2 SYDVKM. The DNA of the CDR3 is TGTGCCAGCAGAAGACAGGGGAAGTATGGCTACACCTTC. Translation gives CASRRQGKYGYTF.

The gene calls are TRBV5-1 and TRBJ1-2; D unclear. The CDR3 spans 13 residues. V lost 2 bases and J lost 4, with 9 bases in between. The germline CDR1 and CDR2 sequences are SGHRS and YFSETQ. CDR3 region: CASSFEVGYGYTF. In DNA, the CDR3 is TGCGCCAGCAGCTTTGAGGTTGGCTATGGCTACACCTTC.

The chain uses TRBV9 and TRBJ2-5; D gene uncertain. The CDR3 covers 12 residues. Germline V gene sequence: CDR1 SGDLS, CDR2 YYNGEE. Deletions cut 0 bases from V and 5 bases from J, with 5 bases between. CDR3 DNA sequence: TGTGCCAGCAGCGTAGGAGGCGAGACCCAGTACTTC. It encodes CASSVGGETQYF.

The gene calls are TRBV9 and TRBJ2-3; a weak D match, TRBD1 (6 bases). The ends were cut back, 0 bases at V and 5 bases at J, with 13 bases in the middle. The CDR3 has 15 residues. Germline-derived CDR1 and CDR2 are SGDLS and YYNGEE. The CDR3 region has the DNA TGTGCCAGCAGCGTAGATGGGACACAAATAGATACGCAGTATTTT. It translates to CASSVDGTQIDTQYF.

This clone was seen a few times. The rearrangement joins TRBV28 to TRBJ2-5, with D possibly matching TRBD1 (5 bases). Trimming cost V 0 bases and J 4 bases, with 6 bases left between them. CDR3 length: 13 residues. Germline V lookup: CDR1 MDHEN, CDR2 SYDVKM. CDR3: CASSLWQGETQYF. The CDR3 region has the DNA TGTGCCAGCAGTTTATGGCAGGGAGAGACCCAGTACTTC.

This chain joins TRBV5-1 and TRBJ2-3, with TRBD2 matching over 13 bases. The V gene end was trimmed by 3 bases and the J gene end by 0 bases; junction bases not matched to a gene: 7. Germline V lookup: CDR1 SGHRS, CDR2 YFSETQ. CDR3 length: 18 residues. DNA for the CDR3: TGCGCCAGCAGCTATGGACTAGCGGGGGCCATTAGCACAGATACGCAGTATTTT. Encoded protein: CASSYGLAGAISTDTQYF.

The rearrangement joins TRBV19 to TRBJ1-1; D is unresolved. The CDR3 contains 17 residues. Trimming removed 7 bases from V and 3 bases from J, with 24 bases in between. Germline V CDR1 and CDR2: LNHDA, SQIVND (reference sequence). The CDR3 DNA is TGTGCCAGTACCCTATTGGCATGGCCGATCGGGGACACTGAAGCTTTCTTT. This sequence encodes CASTLLAWPIGDTEAFF.